This TCR beta chain was documented in a study of blood T cell repertoires in COVID-19 (dated by TCRdb to about 2020). General notes on the study: The collaborator samples originated in the United States, Italy and Spain and spanned the acute and convalescent phases of COVID-19. The prospective study material was composed of cDNA or gDNA derived from T cells, B-cell-depleted T cells, or PBMCs. Samples came from the ongoing ImmuneRACE study (first 160 participants) plus 1,254 subjects from 6 global collaborators. Deeply sampled blood TCRbeta repertoires from subjects exposed to, actively infected with, or recovered from COVID-19 were included in the dataset. A de-identified subject ID, COVID-19 status, age in years and sex were almost always included in the sample metadata. Where available, HLA class I and class II types were obtained from metadata supplied by the sample provider rather than from assay-based typing. The repertoires were released in a freely available public database intended as a resource for research on the immune response to SARS-CoV-2.

One collaborating source in Seattle enrolled patients while the patients were actively infected and followed the patients over time throughout the course of disease. Whole blood was collected in K2EDTA tubes by collaborating institutions according to the institutions' own protocols. For TCRbeta analysis, collaborators shipped samples in one of three forms: frozen whole blood, isolated PBMCs, or DNA extracted from either of those sample types. For CDR1 and CDR2, the germline V gene lists SNHLY and FYNNEI. From the cysteine up to the phenylalanine, the CDR3 has a length of 11 residues. Only CDR3 DNA is held: 33 bases, read in frame from base 1. The V and J ends are trimmed by 6 bases and 7 bases, leaving 9 bases between them. Points on this clone: Its antigen target is currently unknown. The sample holds no much larger clone one base away, and base qualities are not on file.

Paper-wide results and their limitations: How much clinical and demographic metadata was included differed by source and by participant, and the metadata was provided uncurated.

The immunoSEQ Assay, a bias-controlled multiplex PCR, was used to amplify TCRbeta CDR3 regions from genomic DNA. In the authors' own workflow: Within the assay, amplification of reference gene primers was used to estimate how many nucleated cells each sample contained. Sequence reads were collapsed and filtered to measure the absolute abundance of every unique TCRbeta CDR3 rearrangement. For each sample, productive Simpson clonality was calculated as the square root of Simpson's diversity index across productive rearrangements. Held by TCRdb, this immuneACCESS table contains in-frame sequences only and omits some clones. Under half of the omission traces to an unresolved V gene where checked; the cause of the rest is unknown. V and J calls and clone size are as listed in that table; D and trimming were resolved from the DNA. Present in this sample are around 260,000 clones, roughly 92% of which were seen just once. The ten largest make up 2.2% of the sample.

Sequencing was carried out using peripheral blood. This receptor chain uses TRBV2 and TRBJ1-2; the best D guess is TRBD1, with 5 bases matching. The clonotype was recovered from a woman younger than 45 with COVID-19, enrolled during active disease. The nucleotide sequence is TGTGCCAGCAGACAGGACACTGGCTACACCTTC. The encoded protein is CASRQDTGYTF. The variable domain in full, with residues beyond the CDR3 obtained from the reference TRBV2 and TRBJ1-2 genes, is EPEVTQTPSHQVTQMGQEVILRCVPISNHLYFYWYRQILGQKVEFLVSFYNNEISEKSEIFDDQFSVERPDGSNFTLKIRSTKLEDSAMYFCASRQDTGYTFGSGTRLTVV.